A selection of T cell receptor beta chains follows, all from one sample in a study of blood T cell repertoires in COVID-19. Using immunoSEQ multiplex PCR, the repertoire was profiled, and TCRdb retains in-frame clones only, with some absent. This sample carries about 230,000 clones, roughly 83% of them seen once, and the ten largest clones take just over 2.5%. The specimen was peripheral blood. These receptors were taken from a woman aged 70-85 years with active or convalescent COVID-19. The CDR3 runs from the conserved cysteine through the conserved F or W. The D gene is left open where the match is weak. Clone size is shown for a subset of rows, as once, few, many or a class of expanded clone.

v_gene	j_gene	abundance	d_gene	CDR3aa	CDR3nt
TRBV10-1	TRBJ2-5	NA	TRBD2	CASSESGRPQETQYF	TGCGCCAGCAGTGAGAGCGGGAGACCCCAAGAGACCCAGTACTTC
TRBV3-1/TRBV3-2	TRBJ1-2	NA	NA	CASSQPTRATAYGYTF	TGTGCCAGCAGCCAACCCACCAGAGCGACAGCATATGGCTACACCTTC
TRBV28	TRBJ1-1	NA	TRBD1	CASSLGTDTEAFF	TGTGCCAGCAGTTTAGGGACAGACACTGAAGCTTTCTTT
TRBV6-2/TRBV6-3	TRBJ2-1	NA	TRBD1	CASSYKRGTGKVF	TGTGCCAGCAGTTACAAAAGAGGGACAGGGAAGGTCTTC
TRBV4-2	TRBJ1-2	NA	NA	CASSQESTVNYGYTF	TGTGCCAGCAGCCAAGAATCGACAGTCAACTATGGCTACACCTTC
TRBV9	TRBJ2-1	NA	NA	CASSPRLGQLYNEQFF	TGTGCCAGCAGCCCTCGCCTCGGACAACTATACAATGAGCAGTTCTTC
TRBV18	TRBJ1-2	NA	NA	CASSPSQEPNYGYTF	TGTGCCAGCTCACCGTCACAGGAACCCAACTATGGCTACACCTTC
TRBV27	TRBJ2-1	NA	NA	CASSGISGVYNEQFF	TGTGCCAGCAGTGGTATTAGCGGAGTGTACAATGAGCAGTTCTTC
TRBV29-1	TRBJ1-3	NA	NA	CSVAPEVAGNTIYF	TGCAGCGTTGCCCCGGAGGTGGCTGGAAACACCATATATTTT
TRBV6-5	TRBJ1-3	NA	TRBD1	CASVQGAGGNTIYF	TGTGCCAGCGTTCAGGGGGCTGGTGGAAACACCATATATTTT
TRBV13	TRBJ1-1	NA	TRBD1	CASSLARDRGAFF	TGTGCCAGCAGCTTAGCTCGGGACAGAGGGGCTTTCTTT
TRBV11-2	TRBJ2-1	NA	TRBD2	CASSPIAGGNNEQFF	TGTGCCAGCAGCCCAATAGCGGGAGGGAACAATGAGCAGTTCTTC
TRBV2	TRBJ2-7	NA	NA	CASGAESYEQYF	TGTGCCAGCGGGGCAGAAAGCTACGAGCAGTACTTC
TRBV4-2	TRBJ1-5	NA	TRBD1	CASSQDLQQGYQPQHF	TGTGCCAGCAGCCAAGATCTTCAACAGGGGTATCAGCCCCAGCATTTT
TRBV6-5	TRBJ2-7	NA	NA	CASWDFSGPSYEQYF	TGTGCCAGCTGGGACTTTAGCGGACCGTCCTACGAGCAGTACTTC
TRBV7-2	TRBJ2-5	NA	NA	CASSLAGLGGETQYF	TGTGCCAGCAGCTTAGCGGGACTAGGGGGCGAGACCCAGTACTTC
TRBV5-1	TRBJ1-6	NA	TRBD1	CASSLGQGGSPLHF	TGCGCCAGCAGCCTGGGACAGGGTGGTTCACCCCTCCACTTT
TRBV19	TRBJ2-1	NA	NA	CARPEGAKRNNEQFF	TGTGCCAGGCCTGAGGGAGCTAAACGAAACAATGAGCAGTTCTTC
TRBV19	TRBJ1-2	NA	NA	CASRAYGGANYGYTF	TGTGCCAGTAGAGCTTACGGAGGGGCTAACTATGGCTACACCTTC
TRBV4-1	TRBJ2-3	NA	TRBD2	CASSQDRGSREGGADTQYF	TGCGCCAGCAGCCAAGATAGGGGTTCGCGGGAGGGGGGTGCAGATACGCAGTATTTT
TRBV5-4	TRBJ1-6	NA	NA	CASSMGQGTLNSPLHF	TGTGCCAGCAGTATGGGGCAGGGGACACTTAATTCACCCCTCCACTTT
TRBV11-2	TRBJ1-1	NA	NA	CASSLQGVDTEAFF	TGTGCCAGCAGCCTCCAGGGTGTTGACACTGAAGCTTTCTTT
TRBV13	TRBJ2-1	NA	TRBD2	CACKSLADFYNEQFF	TGTGCCTGCAAATCTCTAGCGGACTTTTACAATGAGCAGTTCTTC
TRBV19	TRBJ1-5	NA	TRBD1	CASSNRRTGNTYQPQHF	TGTGCCAGTAGTAATCGTCGGACAGGGAATACCTATCAGCCCCAGCATTTT
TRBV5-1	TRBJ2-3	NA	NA	CASSFSVATSTDTQYF	TGCGCCAGCAGCTTTAGTGTGGCGACTAGCACAGATACGCAGTATTTT
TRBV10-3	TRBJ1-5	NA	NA	CAASGGDQPQHF	TGTGCCGCCTCGGGAGGGGATCAGCCCCAGCATTTT
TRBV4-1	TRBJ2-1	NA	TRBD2	CASSQEPSGGSLQFF	TGCGCCAGCAGCCAAGAACCTAGCGGGGGGTCCCTTCAGTTCTTC
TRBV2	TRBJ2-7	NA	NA	CASSQGTATYEQYF	TGTGCCAGCAGTCAAGGGACTGCCACCTACGAGCAGTACTTC
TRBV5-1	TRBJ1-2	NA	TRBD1	CATHTGTGGYGYTF	TGCGCCACCCACACCGGGACAGGCGGATATGGCTACACCTTC
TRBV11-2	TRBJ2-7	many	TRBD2	CASSPASGSAYEQYF	TGTGCCAGCAGCCCGGCAAGCGGGAGCGCCTACGAGCAGTACTTC
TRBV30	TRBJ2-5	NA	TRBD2	CAWSGTYGLARSTQYF	TGTGCCTGGAGCGGTACTTATGGACTAGCAAGATCGACCCAGTACTTC
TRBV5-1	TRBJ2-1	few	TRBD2	CASRAGLAVYEQFF	TGCGCCAGCAGAGCTGGACTAGCGGTATATGAGCAGTTCTTC
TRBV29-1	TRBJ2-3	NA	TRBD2	CSVEDLGGDTDTQYF	TGCAGCGTTGAAGATCTGGGGGGGGACACAGATACGCAGTATTTT
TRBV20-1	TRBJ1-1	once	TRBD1	CSASRQGAGTEAFF	TGCAGTGCTAGTAGGCAGGGGGCTGGCACTGAAGCTTTCTTT
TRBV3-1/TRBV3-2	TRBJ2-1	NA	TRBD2	CASSQLVGRGNEQFF	TGTGCCAGCAGCCAACTAGTCGGGAGGGGCAATGAGCAGTTCTTC
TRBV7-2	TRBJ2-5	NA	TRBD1	CASSLVRGRETQYF	TGTGCCAGCAGCTTAGTCAGGGGGCGAGAGACCCAGTACTTC
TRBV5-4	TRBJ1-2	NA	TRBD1	CASFRGTKGTGGDGYTF	TGTGCCAGCTTCAGGGGGACCAAAGGGACAGGGGGAGATGGCTACACCTTC
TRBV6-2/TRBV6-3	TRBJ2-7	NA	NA	CASSGQKLNYEQYF	TGTGCCAGCAGTGGACAGAAACTCAACTACGAGCAGTACTTC
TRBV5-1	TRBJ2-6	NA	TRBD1	CASSLVGQGSGANVLTF	TGCGCCAGCAGCTTGGTTGGACAGGGCTCTGGGGCCAACGTCCTGACTTTC
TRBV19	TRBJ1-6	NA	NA	CASSIGAGPYSPLHF	TGTGCCAGTAGTATCGGGGCGGGGCCCTATTCACCCCTCCACTTT
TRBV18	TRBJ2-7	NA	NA	CASSLDSYEQYF	TGTGCCAGCTCACTCGACAGCTACGAGCAGTACTTC
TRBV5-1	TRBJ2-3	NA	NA	CASSFSGRLETDTQYF	TGCGCCAGCAGCTTTAGTGGCAGATTGGAGACAGATACGCAGTATTTT
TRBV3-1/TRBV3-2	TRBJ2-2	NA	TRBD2	CASSHISGGNTGELFF	TGTGCCAGCAGCCATATTAGCGGGGGGAACACCGGGGAGCTGTTTTTT
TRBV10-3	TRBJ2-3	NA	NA	CAISERGGTASTDTQYF	TGTGCCATCAGTGAGAGGGGCGGGACAGCAAGCACAGATACGCAGTATTTT
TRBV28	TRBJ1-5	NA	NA	CASSSPFAQHF	TGTGCCAGCAGTTCCCCTTTTGCCCAGCATTTT
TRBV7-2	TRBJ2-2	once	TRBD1	CASSWDSPNTGELFF	TGTGCCAGCAGCTGGGACAGCCCGAACACCGGGGAGCTGTTTTTT
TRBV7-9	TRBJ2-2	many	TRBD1	CASSLKGADTGELFF	TGTGCCAGCAGCTTAAAGGGGGCGGACACCGGGGAGCTGTTTTTT
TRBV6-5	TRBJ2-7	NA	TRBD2	CATKKGRVSYEQYF	TGTGCCACCAAAAAAGGGAGGGTTTCCTACGAGCAGTACTTC
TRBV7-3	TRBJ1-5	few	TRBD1	CASSPEDPGGLGNQPQHF	TGTGCCAGCAGCCCTGAAGACCCAGGGGGTCTAGGAAATCAGCCCCAGCATTTT
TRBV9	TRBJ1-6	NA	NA	CASSVGWGGGLSSYNSPLHF	TGTGCCAGCAGCGTAGGATGGGGGGGCGGATTGAGCTCCTATAATTCACCCCTCCACTTT
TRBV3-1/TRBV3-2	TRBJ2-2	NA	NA	CASGFYGWNTGELFF	TGTGCCAGCGGCTTTTATGGCTGGAACACCGGGGAGCTGTTTTTT
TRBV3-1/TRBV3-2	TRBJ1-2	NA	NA	CASSQRDRYNYGYTF	TGTGCCAGCAGCCAAAGAGACAGGTACAACTATGGCTACACCTTC
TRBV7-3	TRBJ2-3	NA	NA	CASSLKGGVTDTQYF	TGTGCCAGCAGCTTAAAGGGCGGGGTCACAGATACGCAGTATTTT
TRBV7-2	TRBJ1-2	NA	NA	CASSLAGRERDGYTF	TGTGCCAGCAGCTTAGCTGGGAGGGAACGGGATGGCTACACCTTC
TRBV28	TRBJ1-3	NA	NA	CASNGDVTSGNTIYF	TGTGCCAGCAATGGAGACGTAACCTCTGGAAACACCATATATTTT
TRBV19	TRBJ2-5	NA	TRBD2	CASSIPGGRETQYF	TGTGCCAGTAGTATACCGGGGGGGCGGGAGACCCAGTACTTC